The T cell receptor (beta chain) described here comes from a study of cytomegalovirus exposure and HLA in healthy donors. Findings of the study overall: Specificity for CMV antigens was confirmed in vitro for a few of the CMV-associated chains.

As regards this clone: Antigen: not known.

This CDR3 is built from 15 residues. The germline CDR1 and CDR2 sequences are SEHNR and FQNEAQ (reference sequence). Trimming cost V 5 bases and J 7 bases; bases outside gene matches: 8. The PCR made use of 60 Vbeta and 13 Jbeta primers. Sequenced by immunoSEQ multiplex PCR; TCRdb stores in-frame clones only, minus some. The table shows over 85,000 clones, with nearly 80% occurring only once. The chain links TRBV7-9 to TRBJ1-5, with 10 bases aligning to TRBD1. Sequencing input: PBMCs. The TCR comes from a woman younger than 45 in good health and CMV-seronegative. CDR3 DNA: TGTGCCAGCAGCACCTCGGACAGGGGGGACCAGCCCCAGCATTTT. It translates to CASSTSDRGDQPQHF.